The T cell receptor beta chain described here comes from a study of blood T cell repertoires in COVID-19. Study at large: PBMCs, B-cell-depleted T cells, or T cells provided the cDNA or gDNA that made up the material.

V lost 5 bases, J lost 0 bases, and 9 bases lay in between. The CDR3 loop spans 14 amino acids. Germline V gives CDR1 SGHRS, CDR2 YFSETQ. In the study's own analysis: Reference gene primers were amplified, and this amplification served to estimate nucleated cell counts. Only in-frame clones appear in the TCRdb table, and some are missing; sequencing was by immunoSEQ multiplex PCR. V and J calls and clone size are copied from that table; D and trimming were computed from the DNA. The profile covers a few hundred thousand clones, with around 87% appearing a single time and roughly 3% taken by the ten largest.

The TCR sequence derives from a man in his 60s with acute or convalescent COVID-19. Sequencing input: peripheral blood. V is TRBV5-1 and J is TRBJ1-5; perhaps TRBD1 as D (6 bases). The CDR3 DNA follows: TGCGCCAGCAGACAGGGCGATAGCAATCAGCCCCAGCATTTT. Residues: CASRQGDSNQPQHF.